The clone carrying this T cell receptor (beta chain) was detected a few times. Its antigen is undetermined. The junction had 4 bases not matched to a gene; V was cut back by 4 bases and J by 1 base. From germline, CDR1 is ENHRY and CDR2 SYGVKD. CDR3 length: 15 amino acids. This entry comes from a study of T-cell memory formation after mild COVID-19. Study findings and constraints: Clones that shrank (day 15 to 85) were balanced CD4/CD8, whereas later expanders leaned CD4+.

One entry per CDR3 protein results from TCRdb running MiXCR on the 5' RACE reads. The sample gives 250,000 to 350,000 distinct CDR3 sequences, 15% to 20% of which show up once; around 23% is in the top ten. Source material: PBMCs or a T cell subset sorted from them (not recorded which). The chain recombines TRBV10-3 with TRBJ2-3, with 8 bases identical to TRBD2. The clonotype was recovered from a man between 18 and 29 years old who had mild COVID-19 (a few samples of this study predate the infection). Cell type and time point are not known. The CDR3 loop is CAISVFSGGTDTQYF. CDR3 DNA: TGTGCCATCAGTGTTTTTAGCGGGGGCACAGATACGCAGTATTTT.